The rows below give T cell receptor beta chains drawn from one sample of a study of cytomegalovirus exposure and HLA in healthy donors. Here immunoSEQ multiplex PCR was the method, and the copy in TCRdb shows in-frame clones only, minus some. This sample carries some 170,000 clones, less than 80% of them seen once, and the ten largest clones take under 2.5%. Material for sequencing was PBMCs. Every receptor here comes from a man aged 40-50 years in good health and CMV-seronegative. Both conserved end residues are part of each CDR3. D genes are given only for firm matches. Clone size appears in some rows only: once, few, many, or a class for an expanded clone.

V	size	D	J	CDR3	DNA
TRBV18	.	TRBD2	TRBJ2-7	CASSGTSGRTYEQYF	TGTGCCAGCTCCGGGACTAGCGGGAGGACCTACGAGCAGTACTTC
TRBV5-4	.	.	TRBJ2-5	CASSLGLGEETQYF	TGTGCCAGCAGCTTGGGGCTAGGAGAAGAGACCCAGTACTTC
TRBV19	.	TRBD1	TRBJ1-1	CASKGQGNTEAFF	TGTGCCAGCAAAGGACAGGGGAACACTGAAGCTTTCTTT
TRBV6-5	.	.	TRBJ2-7	CASSYPYGNSYEQYF	TGTGCCAGCAGTTACCCCTACGGGAATTCCTACGAGCAGTACTTC
TRBV2	few	TRBD1	TRBJ2-7	CATNRGPNEQYF	TGTGCCACTAACAGGGGGCCTAACGAGCAGTACTTC
TRBV5-8	once	TRBD1	TRBJ2-2	CASGTGDHTGELFF	TGTGCCAGCGGGACAGGGGATCACACCGGGGAGCTGTTTTTT
TRBV19	.	.	TRBJ1-5	CASRLGDRQRYQPQHF	TGTGCCAGTAGATTAGGAGACCGGCAAAGGTACCAGCCCCAGCATTTT
TRBV7-8	.	.	TRBJ2-1	CASSLGGAQGDEQFF	TGTGCCAGCAGCCTGGGGGGGGCACAGGGCGATGAGCAGTTCTTC
TRBV11-1	.	TRBD2	TRBJ2-5	CASSKRLAGADGDQYF	TGTGCCAGCAGCAAAAGACTAGCGGGAGCGGACGGGGACCAGTACTTC
TRBV5-1	.	.	TRBJ1-6	CASSSGYSPLHF	TGCGCCAGCAGCTCAGGATATTCACCCCTCCACTTT
TRBV25-1	.	TRBD1	TRBJ2-7	CASSRGTGPYEQYF	TGTGCCAGCAGTCGGGGGACAGGTCCCTACGAGCAGTACTTC
TRBV30	once	TRBD1	TRBJ1-2	CAWSVSQGIYGYTF	TGTGCCTGGAGTGTATCACAGGGGATTTATGGCTACACCTTC
TRBV6-1	.	TRBD1	TRBJ2-1	CASDRGLREQFF	TGTGCCAGCGACAGGGGGTTAAGAGAGCAGTTCTTC
TRBV15	.	TRBD1	TRBJ2-7	CATSRLPGQGSYEQYF	TGTGCCACCAGCAGACTGCCGGGACAGGGTTCCTACGAGCAGTACTTC
TRBV19	.	.	TRBJ2-1	CASSFRGDNNEQFF	TGTGCCAGTAGTTTCAGGGGGGACAACAATGAGCAGTTCTTC
TRBV29-1	few	TRBD1	TRBJ2-7	CSVRGQGHEQYF	TGCAGCGTACGAGGACAGGGCCACGAGCAGTACTTC
TRBV19	.	TRBD2	TRBJ2-3	CASSAVAGAYTDTQYF	TGTGCCAGTTCAGCCGTTGCGGGAGCGTACACAGATACGCAGTATTTT
TRBV4-2	few	TRBD2	TRBJ2-5	CASSQFWQTSGRGGGSETQYF	TGTGCCAGCAGCCAATTTTGGCAGACTAGCGGGAGAGGCGGAGGATCGGAGACCCAGTACTTC
TRBV27	.	TRBD2	TRBJ2-7	CASSPLLAGGPYEQYF	TGTGCCAGCAGTCCTCTCCTAGCGGGAGGACCCTACGAGCAGTACTTC
TRBV29-1	.	.	TRBJ1-4	CSVGTLGHEKLFF	TGCAGCGTGGGGACACTTGGGCATGAAAAACTGTTTTTT
TRBV6-4	.	.	TRBJ1-5	CASSGGPQSSNQPQHF	TGTGCCAGCAGTGGTGGGCCACAGAGTAGCAATCAGCCCCAGCATTTT
TRBV2	.	TRBD1	TRBJ2-1	CASRTGGLDNEQFF	TGTGCCAGCAGGACAGGGGGGTTAGATAATGAGCAGTTCTTC
TRBV5-1	.	.	TRBJ2-4	CASSLRGGTAVKNSQYF	TGCGCCAGCAGCCTCCGCGGCGGGACAGCAGTCAAAAACAGTCAGTACTTC
TRBV6-4	.	.	TRBJ1-2	CASSGRAGYTF	TGTGCCAGCAGTGGGAGGGCCGGCTACACCTTC
TRBV4-2	.	.	TRBJ2-6	CASSQDPRGGANGLTF	TGTGCCAGCAGCCAAGACCCCAGGGGTGGGGCCAACGGCCTGACTTTC
TRBV5-4	.	TRBD2	TRBJ2-1	CASSGTSGRRDNEQFF	TGTGCCAGCAGTGGGACTAGCGGGAGACGAGACAATGAGCAGTTCTTC
TRBV28	.	TRBD1	TRBJ2-7	CASSSRDRSYEQYF	TGTGCCAGCAGCTCCCGGGACAGGTCCTACGAGCAGTACTTC
TRBV29-1	.	.	TRBJ2-1	CSVRGGASTYNEQFF	TGCAGCGTACGTGGAGGGGCTAGCACCTACAATGAGCAGTTCTTC
TRBV7-9	.	.	TRBJ2-2	CASSTLSLANTGELFF	TGTGCCAGCAGCACGCTTAGCCTCGCGAACACCGGGGAGCTGTTTTTT
TRBV9	.	TRBD2	TRBJ2-3	CASSVSGGTSTDTQYF	TGTGCCAGCAGCGTCAGCGGGGGTACTAGCACAGATACGCAGTATTTT
TRBV6-6	.	.	TRBJ2-3	CASSPRGSTDTQYF	TGTGCCAGCAGTCCACGAGGGAGCACAGATACGCAGTATTTT
TRBV5-6	few	TRBD2	TRBJ2-5	CASSLTSSGSGKTQYF	TGTGCCAGCAGCTTGACGTCTAGCGGGAGTGGGAAGACCCAGTACTTC
TRBV9	.	TRBD2	TRBJ2-3	CASSVEGGSWHTDTQYF	TGTGCCAGCAGCGTAGAGGGCGGGAGTTGGCACACAGATACGCAGTATTTT
TRBV5-6	.	.	TRBJ2-2	CASSFGTGELFF	TGTGCCAGCAGCTTCGGGACCGGGGAGCTGTTTTTT
TRBV2	once	TRBD1	TRBJ1-4	CASSSGQGEKLFF	TGTGCCAGCAGTTCGGGACAGGGAGAAAAACTGTTTTTT
TRBV7-2	.	.	TRBJ2-2	CASSLGANTGELFF	TGTGCCAGCTCCTTAGGCGCGAACACCGGGGAGCTGTTTTTT
TRBV18	.	.	TRBJ1-4	CASSPRQGGGSTNEKLFF	TGTGCCAGCTCACCACGCCAGGGAGGCGGTTCAACTAATGAAAAACTGTTTTTT
TRBV15	.	TRBD2	TRBJ2-5	CATSLGTSGGETQYF	TGTGCCACCAGCCTGGGGACTAGCGGGGGGGAGACCCAGTACTTC
TRBV10-3	.	TRBD2	TRBJ2-5	CAISDDRTSGGVETQYF	TGTGCCATCAGTGATGATAGAACTAGCGGGGGTGTGGAGACCCAGTACTTC
TRBV11-2	.	TRBD1	TRBJ2-2	CASSGIPGTGGPGELFF	TGTGCCAGCAGCGGAATACCCGGGACAGGGGGCCCCGGGGAGCTGTTTTTT
TRBV18	.	TRBD1	TRBJ1-2	CASSPSTGGQGYTF	TGTGCCAGCTCACCATCGACAGGGGGACAGGGCTACACCTTC
TRBV28	.	.	TRBJ1-5	CASSLLGGGQPQHF	TGTGCCAGCAGTTTACTGGGAGGGGGTCAGCCCCAGCATTTT